The 4 T cell receptor beta chains presented below share a single source sample, sequenced in a study of a mutant IDH1 vaccine in newly diagnosed glioma. Repertoires were generated with immunoSEQ multiplex PCR, while TCRdb's copy carries only in-frame clones and drops some. The data show fewer than 85,000 clones, around 85% seen once. The time point: baseline, week 1 (first vaccination visit). Noted treatment: pre-vaccination baseline after standard-of-care therapy. Sequenced material: PBMCs, taken from a glioma patient treated with radiotherapy, temozolomide or both. Source of these receptors: a man aged 25-45 years with glioma.

J is TRBJ1-1 and V is TRBV5-1; 7 positions agree with TRBD1. The length of the CDR3 is 16 residues. Per germline, CDR1 SGHRS and CDR2 YFSETQ. After removal of 0 bases from V and 4 bases from J, the junction contained 9 bases not matched to a gene. The CDR3 loop reads CASSLGRTGGGTEAFF. The CDR3 DNA sequence: TGCGCCAGCAGCTTGGGGAGGACAGGTGGGGGCACTGAAGCTTTCTTT.

The count of this clone is one. V gene TRBV2 combines with J gene TRBJ1-5; unclear D gene. Germline V lookup: CDR1 SNHLY, CDR2 FYNNEI. Trimming removed 5 bases at V and 6 bases at J, with 11 bases between. This CDR3 has 13 residues. The DNA for the CDR3 is TGTGCCAGCAGTTTAAGGGAACTTCAGCCCCAGCATTTT. Protein product: CASSLRELQPQHF.

The chain carries TRBV27 and TRBJ2-2; no clear D. The CDR3 totals 13 residues. The V end was cut by 2 bases, the J end by 7 bases, with 8 bases between. Germline CDR1 reads MNHEY; CDR2 reads SMNVEV (reference sequence). The CDR3 DNA reads TGTGCCAGCAGTTTAAGTCGGGTCGGGGAGCTGTTTTTT. Encoded protein: CASSLSRVGELFF.

The chain joins TRBV6-5 to TRBJ2-5, with unresolved D. This CDR3 region has 14 residues. The germline gives CDR1 MNHEY, CDR2 SVGAGI. The V gene lost 6 bases and the J gene lost 4 bases, with 15 bases spanning the gap. The CDR3 DNA reads TGTGCCAGCAGGGCTACTGGACGTGGAGAGACCCAGTACTTC. Its protein is CASRATGRGETQYF.